This TCR beta chain was captured by sequencing in a study of tumour-infiltrating T cells in Burkitt lymphoma. Study summary: Overall and progression-free survival were predicted by productive clonality.

Points from the study as a whole: Public clonotypes, several, appeared across numerous Burkitt lymphoma patients.

Here immunoSEQ multiplex PCR was the method, and the copy in TCRdb shows in-frame clones only, minus some. The table records around 45,000 clones, 31% of them present only once. About this clone: Its antigen is not known.

J was trimmed by 4 bases and V by 4 bases; bases with no gene match: 10. The CDR3 has 17 residues. CDR1 is SGDLS and CDR2 is YYNGEE in the germline V gene. The sequence came from a human donor with Burkitt lymphoma. The J gene is TRBJ2-3, the V gene TRBV9; TRBD2 agrees at 12 bases. Sequencing was performed on tumor tissue. CDR3 in amino acids: CASSPRGLAGGADTQYF. The CDR3 nucleotides are TGTGCCAGCAGCCCCCGGGGGCTAGCGGGGGGGGCAGATACGCAGTATTTT.